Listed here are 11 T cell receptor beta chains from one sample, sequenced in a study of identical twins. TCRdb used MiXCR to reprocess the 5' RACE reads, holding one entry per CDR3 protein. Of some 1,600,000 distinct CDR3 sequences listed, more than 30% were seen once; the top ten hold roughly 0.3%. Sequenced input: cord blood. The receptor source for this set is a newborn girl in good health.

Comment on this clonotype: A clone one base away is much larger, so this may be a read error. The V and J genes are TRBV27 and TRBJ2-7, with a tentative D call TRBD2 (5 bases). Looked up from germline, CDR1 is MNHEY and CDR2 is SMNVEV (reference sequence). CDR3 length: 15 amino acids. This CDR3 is CASSLRGLSSYERYF. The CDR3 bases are TGTGCCAGCAGTTTACGCGGGCTAAGCTCCTACGAGCGGTACTTC.

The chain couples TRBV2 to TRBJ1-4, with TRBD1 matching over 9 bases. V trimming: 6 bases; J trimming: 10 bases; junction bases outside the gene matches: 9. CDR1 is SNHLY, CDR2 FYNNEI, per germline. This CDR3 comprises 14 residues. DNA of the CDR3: TGTGCCAGCAGAGAGGGACAGGGAAAGGTAAAACTGTTTTTT. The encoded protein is CASREGQGKVKLFF.

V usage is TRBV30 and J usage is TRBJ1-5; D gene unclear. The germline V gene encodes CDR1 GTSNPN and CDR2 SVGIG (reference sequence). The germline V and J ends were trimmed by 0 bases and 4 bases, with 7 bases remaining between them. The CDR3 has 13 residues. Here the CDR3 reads CAWSVGSNQPQHF. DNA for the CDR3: TGTGCCTGGAGTGTTGGGTCAAATCAGCCCCAGCATTTT. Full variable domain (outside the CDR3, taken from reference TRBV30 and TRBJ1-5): SQTIHQWPATLVQPVGSPLSLECTVEGTSNPNLYWYRQAAGRGLQLLFYSVGIGQISSEVPQNLSASRPQDRQFILSSKKLLLSDSGFYLCAWSVGSNQPQHFGDGTRLSIL.

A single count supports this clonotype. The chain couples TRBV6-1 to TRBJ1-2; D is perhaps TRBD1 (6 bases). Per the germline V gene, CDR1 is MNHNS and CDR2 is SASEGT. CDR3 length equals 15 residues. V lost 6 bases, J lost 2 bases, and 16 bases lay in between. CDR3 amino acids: CASREWDTDNYGYTF. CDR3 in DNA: TGTGCCAGCAGGGAGTGGGACACGGACAACTATGGCTACACCTTC.

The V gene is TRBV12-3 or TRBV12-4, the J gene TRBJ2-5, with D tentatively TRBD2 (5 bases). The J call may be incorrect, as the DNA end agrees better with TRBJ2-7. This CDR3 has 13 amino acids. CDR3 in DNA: TGTGCCAGCAGGCCGGGTCAGGACTTCGAGCAGTACTTC. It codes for CASRPGQDFEQYF.

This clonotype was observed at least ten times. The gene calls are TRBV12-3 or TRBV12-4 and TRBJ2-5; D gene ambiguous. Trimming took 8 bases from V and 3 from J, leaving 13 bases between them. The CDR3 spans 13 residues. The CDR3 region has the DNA TGTGCCAGCGGGCGGACGAGAAAAGAGACCCAGTACTTC. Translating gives CASGRTRKETQYF.

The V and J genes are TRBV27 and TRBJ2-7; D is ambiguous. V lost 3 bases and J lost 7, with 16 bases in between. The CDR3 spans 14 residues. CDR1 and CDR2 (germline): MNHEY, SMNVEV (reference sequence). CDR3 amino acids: CASSLSVGSDEQYF. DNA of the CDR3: TGTGCCAGCAGTTTGAGCGTTGGATCGGATGAGCAGTACTTC.

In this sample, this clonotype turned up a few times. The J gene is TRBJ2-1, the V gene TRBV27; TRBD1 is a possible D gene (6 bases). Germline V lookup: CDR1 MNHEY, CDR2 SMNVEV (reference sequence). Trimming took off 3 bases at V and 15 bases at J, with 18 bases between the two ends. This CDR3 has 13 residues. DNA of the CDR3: TGTGCCAGCAGTTTCCCCGCTACAGGGCGTCTGTTCTTC. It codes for CASSFPATGRLFF.

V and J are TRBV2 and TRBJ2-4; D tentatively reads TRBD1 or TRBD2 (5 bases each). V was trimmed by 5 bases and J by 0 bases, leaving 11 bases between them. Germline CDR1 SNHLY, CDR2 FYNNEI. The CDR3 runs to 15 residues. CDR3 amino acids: CASSTRGLAKNIQYF. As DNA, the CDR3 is TGTGCCAGCAGTACCCGGGGCCTAGCCAAAAACATTCAGTACTTC.

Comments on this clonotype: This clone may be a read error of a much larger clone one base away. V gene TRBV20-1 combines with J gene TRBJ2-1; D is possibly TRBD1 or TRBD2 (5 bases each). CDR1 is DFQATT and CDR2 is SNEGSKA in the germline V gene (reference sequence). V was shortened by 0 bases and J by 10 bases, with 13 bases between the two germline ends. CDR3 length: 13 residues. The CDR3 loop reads CSARDRGIYEQFF. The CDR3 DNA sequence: TGCAGTGCTAGAGATCGGGGCATCTACGAGCAGTTCTTC.

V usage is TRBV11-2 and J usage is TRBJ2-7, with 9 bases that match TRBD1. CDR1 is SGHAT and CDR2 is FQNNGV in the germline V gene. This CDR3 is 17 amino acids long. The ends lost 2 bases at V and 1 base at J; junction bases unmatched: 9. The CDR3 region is CASSLTLPGQGSYEQYF. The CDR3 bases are TGTGCCAGCAGCTTAACTCTCCCGGGACAGGGATCCTACGAGCAGTACTTC. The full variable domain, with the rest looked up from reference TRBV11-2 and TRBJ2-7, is EAGVAQSPRYKIIEKRQSVAFWCNPISGHATLYWYQQILGQGPKLLIQFQNNGVVDDSQLPKDRFSAERLKGVDSTLKIQPAKLEDSAVYLCASSLTLPGQGSYEQYFGPGTRLTVT.